This T cell receptor beta chain was captured in a study of T cells after yellow fever vaccination. For the study at large: Some fractions had low cell numbers, and these were prepared with SMART-Seq v4 Ultra Low Input.

This clonotype was seen a few times. Its target is not known. Study findings and constraints: The booster response re-showed most primary clones: around 95% CD4, roughly 91% CD8.

For TCR, cDNA came from 5'RACE template switching, which added a universal primer site and UMIs. Using its own MiXCR run on the 5' RACE reads, TCRdb lists one record per CDR3 protein. The data show under 700,000 distinct CDR3 sequences, roughly a sixth seen once. Specimen: PBMCs, collected 5 to 6 days after the first yellow fever vaccination. This receptor was obtained from a man between 18 and 29 years old who received the YFV17D yellow fever vaccine.

The chain's CDR3 is CASREGSGDNNEQFF. CDR3 in DNA: TGCGCCAGCAGGGAGGGAAGCGGGGATAACAATGAGCAGTTCTTC. This chain links TRBV5-1 with TRBJ2-1; TRBD2 matches at 7 bases. Per germline, CDR1 SGHRS and CDR2 YFSETQ. The CDR3 sequence is 15 residues long. The ends lost 5 bases at V and 5 bases at J; junction bases unmatched: 10.